These T cell receptor beta chains were read from a single sample in a study of T cells in Graves' hyperthyroidism and ophthalmopathy. Each CDR3 protein gets one entry after TCRdb re-called the multiplex PCR reads with MiXCR. The data show around 600,000 distinct CDR3 sequences, approximately 15% seen once. Sequenced sample: blood. These receptors all come from a woman in her forties or fifties with Graves' ophthalmopathy. CDR3s include the opening cysteine and the closing phenylalanine or tryptophan.

J gene,V gene,CDR3 protein
TRBJ2-3,TRBV7-9,CASSLGYSQNTDTQYF
TRBJ2-7,TRBV6-2/TRBV6-3,CASSYSVPSSYEQYF
TRBJ2-3,TRBV20-1,CSASGLALSTDTQYF
TRBJ2-7,TRBV20-1,CSANKPDRGIGEQYF
TRBJ2-1,TRBV2,CASSEPGQGVGDEQFF
TRBJ2-7,TRBV28,CASSRLAPRTTSYEQYF
TRBJ2-2,TRBV7-9,CASSLSVGIINTGELFF
TRBJ2-1,TRBV20-1,CSARLGSSYNEQFF
TRBJ1-2,TRBV7-3,CASSLAPGQSYGYTF
TRBJ1-2,TRBV6-2/TRBV6-3,CASSRGTEYGYTF
TRBJ2-1,TRBV13,CASSSKTSGRSGEQFF
TRBJ2-3,TRBV2,CASTSPGGASTDTQYF
TRBJ2-7,TRBV7-3,CASSYRDRGGYEQYF
TRBJ2-1,TRBV29-1,CSVEDDRCNEQFF
TRBJ1-2,TRBV12-5,CASGTDRGDDYGYTF
TRBJ2-5,TRBV6-1,CASTTSGKETQYF
TRBJ2-5,TRBV9,CASSAGTDQETQYF
TRBJ2-2,TRBV4-2,CASSQDLQGAGELFF
TRBJ1-2,TRBV13,CASSHQGGSGYTF
TRBJ2-1,TRBV20-1,CSARVPGLASHEQFF
TRBJ2-1,TRBV7-9,CASSLTGAGYNEQFF
TRBJ2-1,TRBV6-1,CASSVGLAGNNEQFF
TRBJ2-3,TRBV13,CASSPFGGTSTDTQYF
TRBJ2-1,TRBV6-1,CASSGRWTSGSNEQFF
TRBJ2-4,TRBV12-3/TRBV12-4,CASSPGPFGKNIQYF
TRBJ2-1,TRBV5-1,CASSYSPFLAGGPDEQFF
TRBJ2-1,TRBV20-1,CSVRRGAGWNEQFF
TRBJ1-2,TRBV20-1,CSAVHPGQHGYTF
TRBJ2-2,TRBV5-1,CASSPSPPGTSGIVGELFF
TRBJ1-1,TRBV5-1,CASSRAAEGEAFF
TRBJ2-1,TRBV20-1,CSARDPHHRGLSYNEQFF
TRBJ2-3,TRBV6-2/TRBV6-3,CASRLGTRDTQYF
TRBJ1-6,TRBV4-3,CASSQDLSQGASPLHF
TRBJ2-5,TRBV3-1,CASSQEAGRGETQYF
TRBJ2-1,TRBV6-1,CASSESLGNEQFF
TRBJ2-2,TRBV20-1,CSARDRGSGRYTGELFF
TRBJ2-1,TRBV5-1,CASSLTPRQTSNNEQFF
TRBJ2-1,TRBV12-3/TRBV12-4,CASSFSAGNWDEQFF
TRBJ2-1,TRBV20-1,CSGQGTTYNEQFF
TRBJ2-7,TRBV6-5,CASSYGGYSYEQYF
TRBJ1-4,TRBV12-3/TRBV12-4,CASSPSRDKHTNEKLFF
TRBJ1-2,TRBV7-9,CASSPPRGGGYTF
TRBJ1-5,TRBV19,CASSRAGTAIVQPQHF
TRBJ1-4,TRBV6-1,CASSGQGGSNEKLFF
TRBJ1-6,TRBV19,CASKSLGGQGDSPLHF
TRBJ2-2,TRBV7-2,CASSPRTGTDTGELFF
TRBJ1-1,TRBV14,CASSQRTGTGNTEAFF
TRBJ2-5,TRBV29-1,CSALILAEMGETQYF